This TCR beta chain derives from a study of cytomegalovirus exposure and HLA in healthy donors. The protocol was immunoSEQ multiplex PCR, while the TCRdb copy is restricted to in-frame clones and leaves out a portion. The profile shows 120,000 to 150,000 clones, approximately 87% of them singletons. V dropped 2 bases and J dropped 6; count of bases not matched to a gene: 10. There are 15 residues in the CDR3. Per germline, CDR1 SGDLS and CDR2 YYNGEE. Study findings and constraints: The study put 150 or so TCR beta chains on its list as cytomegalovirus-associated. A subsequent analysis found that TCR clusters from the first cohort also tended to co-occur in the roughly 120 validation repertoires, with about 93% of cluster scores above 0. There were some public TCRs occurring in many donors, but most TCR sequences were rare. In vitro, three CMV-associated chains proved specific for CMV antigens.

Comment on this clone: The antigen is not known.

The TCR was taken from a man aged 18 to 35 in good health and CMV-seronegative. The genes are TRBV9 and TRBJ1-2; 7 bases map to TRBD1. The specimen sequenced was PBMCs. The CDR3 spells CASSVRDSPFHGYTF. DNA for the CDR3: TGTGCCAGCAGCGTGCGGGACAGCCCCTTTCATGGCTACACCTTC.